This passage covers 17 T cell receptor beta chains from one sample sequenced in a study of T cell responses to AZD1222 COVID-19 vaccine. Generated by immunoSEQ multiplex PCR, the TCRdb table keeps only in-frame clones and is missing some. Of under 200,000 clones detected, about 90% appear once; the ten largest clones hold roughly 5%. This material consisted of peripheral blood, taken on day 0 of AZD1222 vaccination. The receptors were sampled from an adult in good health.

This clone was recorded a few times. V usage is TRBV9 and J usage is TRBJ2-7; a possible D gene is TRBD2 (5 bases). The CDR3 extends over 13 amino acids. Deletions cut 2 bases from V and 3 bases from J, with 9 bases between. From germline, CDR1 is SGDLS and CDR2 YYNGEE. CDR3 bases: TGTGCCAGCAGCGTCGGCGGGCGCTACGAGCAGTACTTC. It encodes CASSVGGRYEQYF. Variable domain in full (rest from reference TRBV9 and TRBJ2-7): DSGVTQTPKHLITATGQRVTLRCSPRSGDLSVYWYQQSLDQGLQFLIQYYNGEERAKGNILERFSAQQFPDLHSELNLSSLELGDSALYFCASSVGGRYEQYFGPGTRLTVT.

The V and J genes are TRBV5-1 and TRBJ2-5, with TRBD2 identical over 9 bases. Germline V gene data show CDR1 as SGHRS and CDR2 as YFSETQ. This CDR3 region has 18 residues. Germline trimming cut 0 bases from V and 2 bases from J; bases unmatched to any gene: 11. CDR3 sequence reads: CASSLGARTSVGQETQYF. CDR3 DNA sequence: TGCGCCAGCAGCTTGGGGGCCCGGACTAGCGTGGGTCAAGAGACCCAGTACTTC.

Regarding this clone: Possible read error: a much larger clone is one base away. The chain combines TRBV5-4 with TRBJ1-1, with D unclear. Germline V gives CDR1 SGHNT, CDR2 YYREEE (reference sequence). CDR3 length equals 11 residues. The V and J ends lost 7 bases and 1 base respectively, with 5 bases between them. CDR3 in amino acids: CASGQNTEAFF. The CDR3 coding sequence is TGTGCCAGCGGCCAGAACACTGAAGCTTTCTTT.

This clone was seen just once. The V and J genes are TRBV5-1 and TRBJ2-1, with D possibly called TRBD1 or TRBD2 (5 bases each). Germline-derived CDR1 and CDR2 are SGHRS and YFSETQ. V lost 4 bases to trimming and J lost 0 bases, with 14 bases between them. The CDR3 loop spans 16 amino acids. The CDR3 protein is CASSAIDGASYNEQFF. The CDR3 region has the DNA TGCGCCAGCAGCGCCATAGACGGGGCCTCCTACAATGAGCAGTTCTTC.

This chain links TRBV30 with TRBJ2-1; D is possibly TRBD2 (5 bases). V lost 8 bases to trimming and J lost 6 bases, with 17 bases between them. Germline assignment: CDR1 GTSNPN and CDR2 SVGIG (reference sequence). CDR3 length: 13 residues. For the CDR3, the DNA is TGTGCCCGGACGGAGGCGTCCCCCAATGAGCAGTTCTTC. Amino acids: CARTEASPNEQFF. The whole variable domain, filled in from reference TRBV30 and TRBJ2-1, reads SQTIHQWPATLVQPVGSPLSLECTVEGTSNPNLYWYRQAAGRGLQLLFYSVGIGQISSEVPQNLSASRPQDRQFILSSKKLLLSDSGFYLCARTEASPNEQFFGPGTRLTVL.

Of note for this clone: The sample carries other DNA sequences with the same CDR3. The rearrangement joins TRBV19 to TRBJ1-1; no firm D call. V was trimmed by 1 base and J by 1 base, leaving 4 bases between them. Germline loops: CDR1 LNHDA, CDR2 SQIVND (reference sequence). The CDR3 extends over 13 amino acids. As DNA, the CDR3 is TGTGCCAGTAGTATAGTTTGGAACACTGAAGCTTTCTTT. This sequence encodes CASSIVWNTEAFF.

This chain connects TRBV28 to TRBJ2-1; D not resolved. The CDR3 contains 12 residues. V lost 2 bases and J 10 bases, leaving 9 bases between the germline ends. Germline loops: CDR1 MDHEN, CDR2 SYDVKM. Here the CDR3 reads CASSLQAREQFF. DNA for the CDR3: TGTGCCAGCAGTTTACAAGCTAGGGAGCAGTTCTTC. The full variable domain, completed using reference TRBV28 and TRBJ2-1, is DVKVTQSSRYLVKRTGEKVFLECVQDMDHENMFWYRQDPGLGLRLIYFSYDVKMKEKGDIPEGYSVSREKKERFSLILESASTNQTSMYLCASSLQAREQFFGPGTRLTVL.

The chain couples TRBV21-1 to TRBJ2-7; whether TRBD2, the table's D call, matches the DNA was not checked. TRBV21-1 is a pseudogene. CDR3 length: 16 residues. CDR3 in DNA: TGTGCCAGCAGCAAAGGAAACCTAGATTTGGTCTACGAGCAGTACTTC. It yields the protein CASSKGNLDLVYEQYF.

V and J are TRBV28 and TRBJ2-2; 8 nucleotides agree with TRBD1. V lost 5 bases and J lost 6; bases outside the gene matches: 5. The CDR3 runs to 14 residues. CDR1 is MDHEN, CDR2 SYDVKM, per germline. In nucleotides, the CDR3 is TGTGCCAGCAGTATTCAGACAGGGGCCGGGGAGCTGTTTTTT. This encodes CASSIQTGAGELFF.

This clone was observed once. This chain connects TRBV5-1 to TRBJ2-1; D unclear. The CDR3 has 12 residues. Germline V gives CDR1 SGHRS, CDR2 YFSETQ. Trimming took 0 bases from V and 8 from J, leaving 6 bases between them. As DNA, the CDR3 is TGCGCCAGCAGCTTGGCTTTACATGAGCAGTTCTTC. Its protein is CASSLALHEQFF.

V gene TRBV7-2 combines with J gene TRBJ2-3; the match to TRBD2 covers 8 bases. Per the germline V gene, CDR1 is SGHTA and CDR2 is FQGNSA. This CDR3 is built from 11 residues. V gave up 10 bases and J gave up 6 bases; unmatched junction bases: 3. The CDR3 DNA reads as TGTGCCACCGGGGGGGCGGATACGCAGTATTTT. This gives the protein CATGGADTQYF.

This sequence joins TRBV6-2 or TRBV6-3 and TRBJ2-5, with D maybe TRBD2 (5 bases). This CDR3 region has 15 residues. Between the trimmed V and J ends, which lost 5 bases and 5 bases, there was a span of 18 bases. Per the germline V gene, CDR1 is MNHEY and CDR2 is SVGEGT. CDR3 DNA: TGTGCCAGCAGTCAGATCCGGGATCTTGTGGAGACCCAGTACTTC. Translating gives CASSQIRDLVETQYF.

This chain uses TRBV5-1 with TRBJ1-1; the D gene is possibly TRBD1 (5 bases). The V and J ends lost 2 bases and 4 bases respectively, with 9 bases between them. CDR3 length equals 13 residues. Germline CDR1 SGHRS, CDR2 YFSETQ. CDR3 nucleotide sequence: TGCGCCAGCAGCTTTGGGGGTGGCACTGAAGCTTTCTTT. It yields the protein CASSFGGGTEAFF.

V is TRBV9 and J is TRBJ1-4; the D is unclear. Germline-derived CDR1 and CDR2 are SGDLS and YYNGEE. V lost 3 bases to trimming and J lost 8 bases, with 17 bases between them. This CDR3 has 15 amino acids. As DNA, the CDR3 is TGTGCCAGCAGCGGGACGGGAGGTGGTCCAGAAAAACTGTTTTTT. It encodes CASSGTGGGPEKLFF.

The CDR3 sequence: CASSPLGMISYNEQFF. The CDR3 bases are TGTGCCAGCAGCCCCCTGGGCATGATCTCCTACAATGAGCAGTTCTTC. This chain uses TRBV14 with TRBJ2-1, with D unresolved. V was shortened by 4 bases and J by 0 bases, with 13 bases between the two germline ends. Germline CDR1 reads SGHDN; CDR2 reads FVKESK. CDR3 length: 16 residues. The whole variable domain, remainder taken from reference TRBV14 and TRBJ2-1, is EAGVTQFPSHSVIEKGQTVTLRCDPISGHDNLYWYRRVMGKEIKFLLHFVKESKQDESGMPNNRFLAERTGGTYSTLKVQPAELEDSGVYFCASSPLGMISYNEQFFGPGTRLTVL.

V and J are TRBV6-2 or TRBV6-3 and TRBJ1-3, with TRBD1 matching over 8 bases. This CDR3 has 14 residues. Germline V gene sequence: CDR1 MNHEY, CDR2 SVGEGT. The V and J ends lost 2 bases and 4 bases, in that order; junction bases with no gene match: 1. The CDR3 loop reads CASSYRDRGNTIYF. In DNA, the CDR3 is TGTGCCAGCAGTTACCGGGACAGGGGAAACACCATATATTTT.

This chain links TRBV24-1 with TRBJ2-7, with TRBD1 matching 9 bases. Germline V CDR1 and CDR2: KGHDR, SFDVKD. The CDR3 contains 17 residues. The junction had 7 bases not matched to a gene; V was cut back by 2 bases and J by 0 bases. The CDR3 loop reads CATSDSAGTGSSYEQYF. CDR3 in DNA: TGTGCCACCAGTGATTCGGCCGGGACAGGGAGCTCCTACGAGCAGTACTTC.